The entry below gives a single TCR beta chain sequence along with its context. This specimen belongs to a study of cytomegalovirus exposure and HLA in healthy donors. Clones were sequenced by immunoSEQ multiplex PCR, and TCRdb holds only the in-frame ones, with some missing. The table shows 130,000 to 150,000 clones, with 80% to 90% occurring only once. With 5 bases removed from V and 8 bases from J, the gap between germline ends came to 12 bases. Germline values: CDR1 SGHAT, CDR2 FQNNGV. This CDR3 spans 13 amino acids. Material for sequencing was PBMCs. This TCR came from a woman in her twenties or thirties in good health and CMV-seropositive. The chain carries TRBV11-2 and TRBJ1-4; TRBD1 is a possible D gene (6 bases). The CDR3 region is CASSPEGGEKLFF. CDR3 nucleotide sequence: TGTGCCAGCAGCCCCGAGGGGGGGGAAAAACTGTTTTTT.